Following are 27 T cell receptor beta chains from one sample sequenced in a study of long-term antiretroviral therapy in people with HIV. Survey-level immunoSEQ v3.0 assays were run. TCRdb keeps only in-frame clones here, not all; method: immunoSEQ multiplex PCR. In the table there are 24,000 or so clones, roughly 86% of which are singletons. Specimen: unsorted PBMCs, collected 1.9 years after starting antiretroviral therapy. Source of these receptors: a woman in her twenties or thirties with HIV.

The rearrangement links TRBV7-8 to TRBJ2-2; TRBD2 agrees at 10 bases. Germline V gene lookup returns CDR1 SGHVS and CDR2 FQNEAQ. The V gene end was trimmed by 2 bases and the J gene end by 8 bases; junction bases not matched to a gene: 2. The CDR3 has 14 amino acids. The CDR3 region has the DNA TGTGCCAGCAGCTTACTAGCGGGGGTTGGGGAGCTGTTTTTT. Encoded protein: CASSLLAGVGELFF.

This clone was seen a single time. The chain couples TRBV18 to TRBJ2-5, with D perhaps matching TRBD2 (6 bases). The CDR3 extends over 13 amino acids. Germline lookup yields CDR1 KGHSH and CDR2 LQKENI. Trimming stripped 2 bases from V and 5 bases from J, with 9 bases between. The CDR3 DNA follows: TGTGCCAGCTCACCAACGGCGGGGGAGACCCAGTACTTC. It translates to CASSPTAGETQYF. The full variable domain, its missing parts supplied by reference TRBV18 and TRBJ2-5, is NAGVMQNPRHLVRRRGQEARLRCSPMKGHSHVYWYRQLPEEGLKFMVYLQKENIIDESGMPKERFSAEFPKEGPSILRIQQVVRGDSAAYFCASSPTAGETQYFGPGTRLLVL.

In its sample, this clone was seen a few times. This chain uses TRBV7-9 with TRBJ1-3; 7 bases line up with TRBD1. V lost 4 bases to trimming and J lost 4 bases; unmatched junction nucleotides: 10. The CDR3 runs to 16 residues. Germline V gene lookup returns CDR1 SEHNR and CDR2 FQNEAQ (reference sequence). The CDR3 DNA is TGTGCCAGCAGCTCGTCCCAACAGGGGTCCGGAAACACCATATATTTT. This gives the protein CASSSSQQGSGNTIYF.

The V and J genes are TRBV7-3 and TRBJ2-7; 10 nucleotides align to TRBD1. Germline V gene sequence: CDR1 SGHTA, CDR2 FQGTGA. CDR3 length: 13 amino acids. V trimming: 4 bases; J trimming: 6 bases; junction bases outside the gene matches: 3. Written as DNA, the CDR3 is TGTGCCAGCAGCTGGGGACAGGGGTTCGAGCAGTACTTC. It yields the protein CASSWGQGFEQYF.

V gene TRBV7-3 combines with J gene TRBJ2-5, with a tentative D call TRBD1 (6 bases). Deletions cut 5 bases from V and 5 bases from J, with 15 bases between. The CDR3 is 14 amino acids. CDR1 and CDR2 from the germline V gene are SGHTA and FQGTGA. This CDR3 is CASSPSQGSETQYF. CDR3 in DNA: TGTGCCAGCAGCCCATCCCAGGGGAGCGAGACCCAGTACTTC.

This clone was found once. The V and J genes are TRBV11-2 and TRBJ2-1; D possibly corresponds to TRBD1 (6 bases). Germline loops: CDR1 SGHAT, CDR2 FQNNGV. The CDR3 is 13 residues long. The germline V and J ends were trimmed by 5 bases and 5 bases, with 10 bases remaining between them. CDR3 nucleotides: TGTGCCAGCAGCACCGACAGGCACAATGAGCAGTTCTTC. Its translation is CASSTDRHNEQFF.

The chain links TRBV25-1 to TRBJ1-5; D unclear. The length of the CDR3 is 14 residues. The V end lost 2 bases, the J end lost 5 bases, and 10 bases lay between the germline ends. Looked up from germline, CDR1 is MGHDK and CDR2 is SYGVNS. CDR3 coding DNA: TGTGCCAGCAGTGAAGAGGGTGTATATCAGCCCCAGCATTTT. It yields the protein CASSEEGVYQPQHF.

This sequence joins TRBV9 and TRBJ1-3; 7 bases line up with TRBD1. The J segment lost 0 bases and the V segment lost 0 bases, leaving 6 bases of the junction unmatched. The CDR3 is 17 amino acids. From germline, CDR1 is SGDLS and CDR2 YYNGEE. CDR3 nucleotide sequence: TGTGCCAGCAGCGTAGTGGGGGACAGCCTCTCTGGAAACACCATATATTTT. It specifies CASSVVGDSLSGNTIYF.

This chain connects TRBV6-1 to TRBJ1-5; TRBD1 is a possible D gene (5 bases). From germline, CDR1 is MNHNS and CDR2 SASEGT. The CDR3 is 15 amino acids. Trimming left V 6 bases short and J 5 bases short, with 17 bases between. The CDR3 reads CASSVYGTEDQPQHF. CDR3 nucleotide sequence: TGTGCCAGCAGCGTATATGGGACCGAAGATCAGCCCCAGCATTTT.

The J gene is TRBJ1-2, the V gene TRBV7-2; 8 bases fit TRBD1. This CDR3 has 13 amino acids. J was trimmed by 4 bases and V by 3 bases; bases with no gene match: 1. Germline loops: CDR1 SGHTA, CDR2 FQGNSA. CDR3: CASSFGQGYGYTF. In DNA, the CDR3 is TGTGCCAGCAGCTTCGGACAGGGCTATGGCTACACCTTC.

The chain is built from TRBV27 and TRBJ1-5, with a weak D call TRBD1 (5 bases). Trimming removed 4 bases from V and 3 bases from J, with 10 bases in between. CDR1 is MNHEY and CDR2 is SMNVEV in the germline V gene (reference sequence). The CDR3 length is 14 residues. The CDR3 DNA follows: TGTGCCAGCAGTTCCGGGGGTTTCAATCAGCCCCAGCATTTT. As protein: CASSSGGFNQPQHF.

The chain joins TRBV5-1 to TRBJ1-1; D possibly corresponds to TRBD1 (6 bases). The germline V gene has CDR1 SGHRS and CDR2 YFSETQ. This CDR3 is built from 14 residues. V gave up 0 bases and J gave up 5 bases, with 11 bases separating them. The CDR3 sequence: CASSLAGAYTEAFF. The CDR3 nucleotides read TGCGCCAGCAGCTTGGCGGGGGCGTATACTGAAGCTTTCTTT. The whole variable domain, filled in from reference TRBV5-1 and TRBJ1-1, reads KAGVTQTPRYLIKTRGQQVTLSCSPISGHRSVSWYQQTPGQGLQFLFEYFSETQRNKGNFPGRFSGRQFSNSRSEMNVSTLELGDSALYLCASSLAGAYTEAFFGQGTRLTVV.

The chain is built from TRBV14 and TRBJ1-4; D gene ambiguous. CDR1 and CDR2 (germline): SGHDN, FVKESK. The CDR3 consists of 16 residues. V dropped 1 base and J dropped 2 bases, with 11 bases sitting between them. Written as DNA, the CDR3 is TGTGCCAGCAGCCAAGCATTGGGAGGGACTAATGAAAAACTGTTTTTT. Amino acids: CASSQALGGTNEKLFF.

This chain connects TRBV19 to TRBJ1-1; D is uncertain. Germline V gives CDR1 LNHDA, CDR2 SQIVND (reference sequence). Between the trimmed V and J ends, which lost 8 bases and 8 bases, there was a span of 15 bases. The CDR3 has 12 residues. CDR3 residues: CASWNRVGEAFF. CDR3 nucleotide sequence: TGTGCCAGTTGGAATCGGGTGGGAGAAGCTTTCTTT. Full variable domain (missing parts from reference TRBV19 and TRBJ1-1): DGGITQSPKYLFRKEGQNVTLSCEQNLNHDAMYWYRQDPGQGLRLIYYSQIVNDFQKGDIAEGYSVSREKKESFPLTVTSAQKNPTAFYLCASWNRVGEAFFGQGTRLTVV.

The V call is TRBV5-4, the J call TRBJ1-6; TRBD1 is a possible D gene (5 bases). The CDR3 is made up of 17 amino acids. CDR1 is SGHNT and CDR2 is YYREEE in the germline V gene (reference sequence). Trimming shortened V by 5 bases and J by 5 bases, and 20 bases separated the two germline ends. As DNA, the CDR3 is TGTGCCAGCAGTCCTAACCCCGGGACGCAAGATAATTCACCCCTCCACTTT. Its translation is CASSPNPGTQDNSPLHF.

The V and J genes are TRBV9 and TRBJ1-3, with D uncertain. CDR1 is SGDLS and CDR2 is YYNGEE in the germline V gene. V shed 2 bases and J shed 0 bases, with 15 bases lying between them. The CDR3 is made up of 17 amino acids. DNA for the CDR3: TGTGCCAGCAGCGTGACCTACGGCCTAATCTCTGGAAACACCATATATTTT. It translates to CASSVTYGLISGNTIYF.

The chain's CDR3 is CASSLVGAQNQPQHF. The CDR3 DNA reads as TGCGCCAGCAGCTTGGTGGGGGCGCAAAATCAGCCCCAGCATTTT. The chain carries TRBV5-1 and TRBJ1-5; TRBD1 might be the D (6 bases). CDR1 and CDR2 from the germline V gene are SGHRS and YFSETQ. The ends were cut back, 0 bases at V and 4 bases at J, with 11 bases in the middle. The length of the CDR3 is 15 residues.

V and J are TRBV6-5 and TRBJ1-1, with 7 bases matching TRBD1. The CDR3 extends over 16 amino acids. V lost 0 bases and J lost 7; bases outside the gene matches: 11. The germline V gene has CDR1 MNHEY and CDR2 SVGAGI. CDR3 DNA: TGTGCCAGCAGTTACTCGAGGGGGCCCCTCGGAGGTGAAGCTTTCTTT. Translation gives CASSYSRGPLGGEAFF.

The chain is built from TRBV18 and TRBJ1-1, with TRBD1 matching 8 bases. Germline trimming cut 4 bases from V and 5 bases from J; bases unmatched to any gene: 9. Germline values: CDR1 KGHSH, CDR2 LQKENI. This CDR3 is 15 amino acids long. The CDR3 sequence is CASSLGQGGETEAFF. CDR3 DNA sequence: TGTGCCAGCTCACTTGGACAGGGAGGGGAAACTGAAGCTTTCTTT.

CDR3 in DNA: TGTGCCAGCACGGTGGGTCAGGGCTCCAGCGGGGAGCTGTTTTTT. Its protein product is CASTVGQGSSGELFF. The chain has TRBV9 and TRBJ2-2; D perhaps matches TRBD1 (5 bases). Germline CDR1 reads SGDLS; CDR2 reads YYNGEE. The CDR3 covers 15 residues. The V gene lost 6 bases and the J gene lost 7 bases, with 19 bases spanning the gap. The variable domain in full, with the rest retrieved from reference TRBV9 and TRBJ2-2, is DSGVTQTPKHLITATGQRVTLRCSPRSGDLSVYWYQQSLDQGLQFLIQYYNGEERAKGNILERFSAQQFPDLHSELNLSSLELGDSALYFCASTVGQGSSGELFFGEGSRLTVL.

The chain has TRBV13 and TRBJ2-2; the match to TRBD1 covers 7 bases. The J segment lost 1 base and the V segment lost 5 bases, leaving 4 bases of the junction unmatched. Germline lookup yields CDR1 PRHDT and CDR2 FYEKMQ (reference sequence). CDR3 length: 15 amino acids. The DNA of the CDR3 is TGTGCCAGCAGCCAGACAGGGAAGAACACCGGGGAGCTGTTTTTT. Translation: CASSQTGKNTGELFF.

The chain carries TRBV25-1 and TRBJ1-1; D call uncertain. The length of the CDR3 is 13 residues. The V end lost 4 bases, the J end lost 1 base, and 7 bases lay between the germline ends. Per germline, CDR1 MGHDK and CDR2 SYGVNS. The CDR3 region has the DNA TGTGCCAGCAGTGTGGCCGGGAACACTGAAGCTTTCTTT. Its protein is CASSVAGNTEAFF.

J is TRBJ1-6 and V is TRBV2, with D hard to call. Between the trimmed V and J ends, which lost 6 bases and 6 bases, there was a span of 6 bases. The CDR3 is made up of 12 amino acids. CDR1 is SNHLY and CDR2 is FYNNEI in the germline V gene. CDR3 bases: TGTGCCAGCAGGGTCACTAATTCACCCCTCCACTTT. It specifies CASRVTNSPLHF.

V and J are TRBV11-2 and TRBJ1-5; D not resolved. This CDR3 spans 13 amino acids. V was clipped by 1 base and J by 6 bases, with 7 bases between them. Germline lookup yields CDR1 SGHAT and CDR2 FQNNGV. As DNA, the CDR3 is TGTGCCAGCAGCTTAGGGAGTCGTCAGCCCCAGCATTTT. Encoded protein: CASSLGSRQPQHF.

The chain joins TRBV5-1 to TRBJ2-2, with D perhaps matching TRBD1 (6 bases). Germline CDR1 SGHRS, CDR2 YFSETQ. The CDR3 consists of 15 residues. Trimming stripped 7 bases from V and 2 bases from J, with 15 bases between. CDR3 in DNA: TGCGCCAGCCAAACCGGGACATACAACACCGGGGAGCTGTTTTTT. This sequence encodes CASQTGTYNTGELFF.

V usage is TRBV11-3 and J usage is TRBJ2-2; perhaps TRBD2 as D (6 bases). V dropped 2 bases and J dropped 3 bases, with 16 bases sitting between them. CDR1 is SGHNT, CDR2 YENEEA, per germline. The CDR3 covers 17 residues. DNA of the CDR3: TGTGCCAGCAGCTTATCCGGGGGAGGAGGGGACACCGGGGAGCTGTTTTTT. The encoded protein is CASSLSGGGGDTGELFF.

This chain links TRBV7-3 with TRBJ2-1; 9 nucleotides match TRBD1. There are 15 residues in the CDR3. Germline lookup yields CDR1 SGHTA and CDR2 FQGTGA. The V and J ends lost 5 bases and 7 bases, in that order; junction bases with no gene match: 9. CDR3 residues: CASSPGTGWQNEQFF. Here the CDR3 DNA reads TGTGCCAGCAGCCCCGGGACAGGGTGGCAAAATGAGCAGTTCTTC.